The present entry profiles one T cell receptor beta chain with its context. Its cognate antigen is unknown. Isolated RNA was reverse transcribed in full, so expressed TCRB transcripts were sequenced. Regulatory, naive and central memory T cell samples averaged roughly 3.8 million reads. Clones were sequenced by immunoSEQ multiplex PCR, and TCRdb holds only the in-frame ones, with some missing. The sample consists of around 150,000 clones, 9% of them appearing once. These data are taken from a study of beta chain features in type 1 diabetes. The study's findings and limits: Patients' naive, central memory and regulatory TCRB repertoires appeared more alike than those of healthy donors. Among patients with Type 1 diabetes, TCRB CDR3s were moderately but significantly shorter in every one of the four CD4+ subsets.

Every single donor gave one heparinised blood draw, and these averaged around 110 mL. Purities over 98% were achieved in all sorted populations. The clonotype comes from a young woman with type 1 diabetes. Sequenced: central memory CD4+ T cells from blood.

CDR3 bases: TGTGCCAGCAGTTTAGGCGGGAGGCCCACAGATACGCAGTATTTT. Translated, it gives CASSLGGRPTDTQYF. The chain is built from TRBV28 and TRBJ2-3; TRBD2 matches 8 bases. This CDR3 is built from 15 residues. J was trimmed by 2 bases and V by 2 bases; bases with no gene match: 3. Germline CDR1 is MDHEN and CDR2 is SYDVKM.